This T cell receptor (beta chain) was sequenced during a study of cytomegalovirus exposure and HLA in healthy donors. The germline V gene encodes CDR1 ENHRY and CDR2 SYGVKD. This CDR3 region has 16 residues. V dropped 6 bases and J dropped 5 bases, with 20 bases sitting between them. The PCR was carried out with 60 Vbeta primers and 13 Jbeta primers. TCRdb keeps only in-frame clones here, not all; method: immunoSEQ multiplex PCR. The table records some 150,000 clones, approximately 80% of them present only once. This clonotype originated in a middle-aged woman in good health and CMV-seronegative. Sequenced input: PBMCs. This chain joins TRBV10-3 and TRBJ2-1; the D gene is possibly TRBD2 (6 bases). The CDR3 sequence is CAISSPGGGGHNEQFF. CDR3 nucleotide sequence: TGTGCCATCAGCTCCCCCGGGGGAGGAGGACACAATGAGCAGTTCTTC.